The 18 T cell receptor beta chains below all came from one sample that was sequenced in a study of T cell changes during pregnancy in multiple sclerosis. Measured with immunoSEQ multiplex PCR; TCRdb has only the in-frame clones, and not every one. The sample consists of 20,000 to 25,000 clones, roughly 85% of them appearing once. Here the sequenced sample was CD8+ T cells from peripheral blood mononuclear cells, taken in the first trimester of pregnancy. All receptors derive from a female donor in good health, enrolled as a control in a pregnancy study.

The chain is built from TRBV9 and TRBJ2-1; 8 nucleotides line up with TRBD2. The V gene end was trimmed by 0 bases and the J gene end by 3 bases; junction bases not matched to a gene: 2. The CDR3 runs 15 residues. Germline-derived CDR1 and CDR2 are SGDLS and YYNGEE. The CDR3 nucleotides are TGTGCCAGCAGCGTAGAAGCGGGGGTCTACAATGAGCAGTTCTTC. Protein: CASSVEAGVYNEQFF.

The chain couples TRBV5-1 to TRBJ1-1; maybe TRBD1 (6 bases). The germline V gene has CDR1 SGHRS and CDR2 YFSETQ. Trimming took 0 bases from V and 12 from J, leaving 12 bases between them. The CDR3 has 12 amino acids. The CDR3 protein is CASSLGAQGPFF. CDR3 coding DNA: TGCGCCAGCAGCTTGGGGGCACAGGGACCTTTCTTT.

This clone appeared a single time. V gene TRBV7-8 combines with J gene TRBJ2-5; 10 bases are a match to TRBD1. The last part of the DNA fits TRBJ2-7 better; the J call may be wrong. CDR1 and CDR2 (germline): SGHVS, FQNEAQ. The CDR3 runs to 14 residues. This CDR3 reads CASSLKGQGNEQYF. The CDR3 DNA is TGTGCCAGCAGCTTAAAGGGACAGGGGAACGAGCAGTACTTC.

The rearrangement joins TRBV27 to TRBJ2-5, with D tentatively TRBD1 (5 bases). V was pared by 8 bases and J by 5 bases, with 18 bases between. The CDR3 contains 14 residues. In germline, CDR1 is MNHEY, CDR2 SMNVEV (reference sequence). The DNA of the CDR3 is TGTGCCAGCTCCTTGACGGCAGGGTGGGAGACCCAGTACTTC. Translation: CASSLTAGWETQYF.

The J gene is TRBJ2-2, the V gene TRBV18; TRBD1 aligns across 8 bases. The V segment lost 2 bases and the J segment 6 bases; nucleotides outside the gene matches: 5. Germline loops: CDR1 KGHSH, CDR2 LQKENI. The CDR3 is 15 residues long. DNA of the CDR3: TGTGCCAGCTCACCATCGACAGGGGTGGCCGGGGAGCTGTTTTTT. It is translated as CASSPSTGVAGELFF.

The rearrangement joins TRBV6-1 to TRBJ2-3; 7 bases agree with TRBD1. J was trimmed by 5 bases and V by 8 bases; bases with no gene match: 10. Per the germline V gene, CDR1 is MNHNS and CDR2 is SASEGT. The CDR3 runs to 14 residues. CDR3 nucleotide sequence: TGTGCCAGCCCCCGGGACAGCTGGGGAGATACGCAGTATTTT. It codes for CASPRDSWGDTQYF.

The rearrangement joins TRBV19 to TRBJ2-1; D unresolved. Germline lookup yields CDR1 LNHDA and CDR2 SQIVND (reference sequence). The CDR3 consists of 10 residues. Trimming left V 5 bases short and J 10 bases short, with 6 bases between. Here the CDR3 reads CASSGVEQFF. The CDR3 DNA follows: TGTGCCAGTAGTGGAGTGGAGCAGTTCTTC. Full variable domain (rest looked up from reference TRBV19 and TRBJ2-1): DGGITQSPKYLFRKEGQNVTLSCEQNLNHDAMYWYRQDPGQGLRLIYYSQIVNDFQKGDIAEGYSVSREKKESFPLTVTSAQKNPTAFYLCASSGVEQFFGPGTRLTVL.

V is TRBV9 and J is TRBJ2-2; D uncertain. V lost 4 bases, J lost 2 bases, and 18 bases lay in between. Germline-derived CDR1 and CDR2 are SGDLS and YYNGEE. The CDR3 runs to 17 residues. The CDR3, as DNA: TGTGCCAGCAGCACCCAATCAAAGCCCCTTAACACCGGGGAGCTGTTTTTT. Its protein is CASSTQSKPLNTGELFF.

The chain has TRBV9 and TRBJ1-3; 9 bases align to TRBD1. The CDR3 has 20 amino acids. Germline assignment: CDR1 SGDLS and CDR2 YYNGEE. V trimming: 0 bases; J trimming: 0 bases; junction bases outside the gene matches: 13. CDR3 coding DNA: TGTGCCAGCAGCGTAGTGGAGACAGGGGGACCCTTTGGCTCTGGAAACACCATATATTTT. Translating it yields CASSVVETGGPFGSGNTIYF. Full variable domain (remainder filled in from reference TRBV9 and TRBJ1-3): DSGVTQTPKHLITATGQRVTLRCSPRSGDLSVYWYQQSLDQGLQFLIQYYNGEERAKGNILERFSAQQFPDLHSELNLSSLELGDSALYFCASSVVETGGPFGSGNTIYFGEGSWLTVV.

This clone has only one observation. The chain carries TRBV4-3 and TRBJ1-2; TRBD1 is a possible D gene (5 bases). The CDR3 length is 17 residues. Germline lookup yields CDR1 LGHNA and CDR2 YSLEER. Trimming stripped 2 bases from V and 0 bases from J, with 16 bases between. The CDR3 here is CASSQLAERQTNYGYTF. DNA of the CDR3: TGCGCCAGCAGCCAACTCGCGGAGAGACAGACTAACTATGGCTACACCTTC.

The table lists this clone with a count of one. The chain has TRBV21-1 and TRBJ1-2. TRBV21-1 is a documented pseudogene. The CDR3 sequence is 15 residues long. This CDR3 reads CASSPGAGANYGYTF. Here the CDR3 DNA reads TGTGCCAGCAGCCCCGGTGCGGGAGCTAACTATGGCTACACCTTC.

This clone is judged medium-sized. The J gene is TRBJ2-1, the V gene TRBV7-9; possibly TRBD2 for D (5 bases). The CDR3 has 14 amino acids. Trimming left V 5 bases short and J 6 bases short, with 14 bases between. Germline V gene sequence: CDR1 SEHNR, CDR2 FQNEAQ (reference sequence). The CDR3 DNA follows: TGTGCCAGCAGCCCGCGGGTAGGTGGCAATGAGCAGTTCTTC. Translated, it gives CASSPRVGGNEQFF.

CDR3 nucleotides: TGTGCCAGCACCTCCGCGAGACTCCGCTACAATGAGCAGTTCTTC. This encodes CASTSARLRYNEQFF. The chain links TRBV7-8 to TRBJ2-1; no reliable D call. The ends were cut back, 7 bases at V and 3 bases at J, with 16 bases in the middle. CDR1 is SGHVS and CDR2 is FQNEAQ in the germline V gene. The CDR3 runs 15 residues.

A single count supports this clone. The V and J genes are TRBV4-2 and TRBJ2-7; 9 bases fit TRBD2. V dropped 0 bases and J dropped 2; count of bases not matched to a gene: 8. Germline CDR1 LGHNA, CDR2 YNFKEQ. The CDR3 runs 17 residues. The CDR3 loop reads CASSQDLGTSRTYEQYF. For the CDR3, the DNA is TGTGCCAGCAGCCAAGATCTTGGGACTAGCCGAACCTACGAGCAGTACTTC.

J is TRBJ1-4 and V is TRBV4-3; no reliable D call. The CDR3 is 13 residues long. The V end lost 1 base, the J end lost 8 bases, and 8 bases lay between the germline ends. Germline CDR1 and CDR2: LGHNA and YSLEER. As DNA, the CDR3 is TGCGCCAGCAGCCAAGTCTATTGGGAAAAACTGTTTTTT. This gives the protein CASSQVYWEKLFF.

The CDR3 reads CASSVGILNVGVETQYF. The CDR3 bases are TGCGCCAGCAGCGTTGGAATTCTGAATGTCGGGGTGGAGACCCAGTACTTC. The chain combines TRBV5-1 with TRBJ2-5, with D perhaps matching TRBD2 (5 bases). V gave up 4 bases and J gave up 5 bases, with 24 bases separating them. The CDR3 is 17 amino acids. The germline gives CDR1 SGHRS, CDR2 YFSETQ.

The V gene is TRBV6-5, the J gene TRBJ2-3; unclear D gene. The CDR3 loop spans 15 amino acids. CDR1 and CDR2 (germline): MNHEY, SVGAGI. The V and J ends lost 2 bases and 4 bases respectively, with 13 bases between them. This CDR3 is CASSYNSIRPDTQYF. In DNA form, the CDR3 reads TGTGCCAGCAGTTACAACAGTATTCGCCCAGATACGCAGTATTTT.

CDR3 residues: CASSLSELREVSTEAFF. CDR3 nucleotide sequence: TGTGCCAGTAGTTTGTCCGAACTGCGGGAGGTCAGCACTGAAGCTTTCTTT. This chain connects TRBV19 to TRBJ1-1; D ambiguous. Trimming stripped 5 bases from V and 4 bases from J, with 23 bases between. CDR1 is LNHDA, CDR2 SQIVND, per germline (reference sequence). The CDR3 has 17 amino acids.